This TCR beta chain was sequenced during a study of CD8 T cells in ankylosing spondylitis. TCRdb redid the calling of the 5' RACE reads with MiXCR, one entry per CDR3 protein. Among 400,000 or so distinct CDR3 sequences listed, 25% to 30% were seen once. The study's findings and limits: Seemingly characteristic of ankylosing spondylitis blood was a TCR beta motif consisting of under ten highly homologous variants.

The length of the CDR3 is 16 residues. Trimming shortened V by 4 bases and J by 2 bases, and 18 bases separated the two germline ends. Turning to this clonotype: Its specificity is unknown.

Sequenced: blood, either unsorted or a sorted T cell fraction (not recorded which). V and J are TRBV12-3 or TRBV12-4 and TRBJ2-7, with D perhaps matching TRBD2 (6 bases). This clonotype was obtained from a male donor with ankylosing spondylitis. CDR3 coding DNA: TGTGCCAGCAGTTCCTACCCTCGACCGGGGGCCTACGAGCAGTACTTC. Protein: CASSSYPRPGAYEQYF.